These 4 T cell receptor beta chains were sequenced from one sample in a study of blood T cell repertoires in COVID-19. Sequenced by immunoSEQ multiplex PCR; TCRdb stores in-frame clones only, minus some. The table shows roughly 230,000 clones, with 84% occurring only once. Material for sequencing was PBMCs or T cells enriched from blood (not recorded which). The receptors here all came from a man aged 50 to 59 who had recovered from COVID-19.

In its sample, this clone was seen a few times. The chain employs TRBV6-2 or TRBV6-3 and TRBJ2-7, with D possibly TRBD2 on 6 matching bases. V was cut by 5 bases and J by 4 bases, with 9 bases left in between. This CDR3 is 12 amino acids long. CDR1 and CDR2 (germline): MNHEY, SVGEGT. The CDR3 region is CASSAGLYEQYF. In DNA form, the CDR3 reads TGTGCCAGCAGTGCGGGATTATACGAGCAGTACTTC.

This chain links TRBV10-1 with TRBJ2-3, with TRBD2 identical over 7 bases. In germline, CDR1 is WNHNN, CDR2 SYGVQD (reference sequence). The V segment lost 8 bases and the J segment 2 bases; nucleotides outside the gene matches: 4. This CDR3 spans 13 amino acids. The DNA of the CDR3 is TGCGCCAGCCAAGCGGGGCTCACAGATACGCAGTATTTT. Its protein product is CASQAGLTDTQYF.

This clone has a single count. The rearrangement joins TRBV7-9 to TRBJ1-1; no clear D gene. The CDR3 loop spans 15 amino acids. The V and J ends lost 2 bases and 1 base respectively, with 11 bases between them. The germline CDR1 and CDR2 sequences are SEHNR and FQNEAQ (reference sequence). This CDR3 is CASSLRQEGNTEAFF. DNA of the CDR3: TGTGCCAGCAGCTTAAGGCAGGAAGGGAACACTGAAGCTTTCTTT.

This chain connects TRBV4-3 to TRBJ2-7, with D maybe TRBD1 (6 bases). The CDR3 contains 19 residues. Germline V gene data show CDR1 as LGHNA and CDR2 as YSLEER. V lost 2 bases and J 2 bases, leaving 25 bases between the germline ends. The CDR3 region is CASSQYTTAGTPPPYEQYF. CDR3 bases: TGCGCCAGCAGCCAATATACAACCGCCGGGACACCTCCCCCCTACGAGCAGTACTTC.